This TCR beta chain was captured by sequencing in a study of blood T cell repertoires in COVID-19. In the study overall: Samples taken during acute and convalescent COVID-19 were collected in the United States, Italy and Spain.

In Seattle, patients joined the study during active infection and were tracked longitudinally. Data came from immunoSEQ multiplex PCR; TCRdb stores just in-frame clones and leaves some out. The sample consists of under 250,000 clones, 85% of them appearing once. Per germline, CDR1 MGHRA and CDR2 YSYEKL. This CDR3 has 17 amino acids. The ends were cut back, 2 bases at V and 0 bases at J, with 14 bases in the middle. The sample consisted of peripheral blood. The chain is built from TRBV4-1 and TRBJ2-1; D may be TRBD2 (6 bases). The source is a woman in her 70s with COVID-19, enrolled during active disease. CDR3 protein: CASSQRISGSSYNEQFF. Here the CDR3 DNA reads TGCGCCAGCAGCCAAAGGATTAGCGGAAGCTCCTACAATGAGCAGTTCTTC.